One and the same sample provided the 2 T cell receptor beta chains below, sequenced in a study of T-cell reconstitution after alpha-beta-depleted transplantation in children. Unique molecular identifiers were used in preparing the TCRbeta library. One entry per CDR3 protein results from TCRdb running MiXCR on the PCR reads. Of 200,000 or so distinct CDR3 sequences detected, 7% to 9% appear once; the ten largest clones hold 35% to 45%. This specimen was PBMCs, mostly from graft donor cells, taken 360 days after TCRalphabeta/CD19-depleted stem cell transplant. Receptors originate from a male patient between 2 and 10 years old who had a stem cell transplant for acute myeloid leukemia, so the T cells may come from the graft donor.

V and J are TRBV13 and TRBJ2-7, with 8 nucleotides matching TRBD1. The CDR3 sequence is 15 residues long. Trimming cost V 3 bases and J 2 bases; bases outside gene matches: 6. In germline, CDR1 is PRHDT, CDR2 FYEKMQ (reference sequence). CDR3 loop: CASSLGQANTYEQYV. The CDR3, as DNA: TGTGCCAGCAGCTTGGGACAGGCTAACACCTACGAGCAGTACGTC.

A remark on this clonotype: Just one base apart from a much larger clone, this may be a read error. V gene TRBV20-1 combines with J gene TRBJ2-2; D is undetermined. This CDR3 has 12 residues. Germline V gene lookup returns CDR1 DFQATT and CDR2 SNEGSKA (reference sequence). CDR3 sequence: CSAKEATWELFF. The CDR3 coding sequence is TGCAGTGCTAAGGAAGCCACCTGGGAGCTGTTTTTT.